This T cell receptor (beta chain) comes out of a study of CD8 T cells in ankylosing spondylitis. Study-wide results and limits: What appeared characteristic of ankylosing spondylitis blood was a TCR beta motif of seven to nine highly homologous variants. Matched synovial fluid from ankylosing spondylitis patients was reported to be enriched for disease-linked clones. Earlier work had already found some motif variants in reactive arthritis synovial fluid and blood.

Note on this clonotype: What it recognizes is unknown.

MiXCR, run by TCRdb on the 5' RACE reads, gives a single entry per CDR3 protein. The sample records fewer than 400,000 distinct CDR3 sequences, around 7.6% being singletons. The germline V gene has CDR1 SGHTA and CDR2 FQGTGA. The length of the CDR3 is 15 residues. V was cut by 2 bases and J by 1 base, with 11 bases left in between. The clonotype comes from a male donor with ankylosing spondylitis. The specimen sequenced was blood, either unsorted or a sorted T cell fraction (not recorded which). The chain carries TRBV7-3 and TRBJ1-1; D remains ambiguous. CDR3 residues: CASSLSALGNTEAFF. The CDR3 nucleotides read TGTGCCAGCAGCTTATCAGCACTGGGGAACACTGAAGCTTTCTTT.